The rows below give T cell receptor beta chains drawn from one sample of a study of shared clonotypes between healthy human individuals. Data came from immunoSEQ multiplex PCR; TCRdb stores just in-frame clones and leaves some out. The data show 1.5 million to 2.5 million clones, about 95% seen once. Input material: naive CD8+ T cells sorted from blood. These receptors were taken from a man between 18 and 29 years old in good health. Each CDR3 is given with its conserved first and last residue.

V,CDR3
TRBV5-6,CASSLGTSEQYF
TRBV7-9,CASSLLEVLGEKLFF
TRBV25-1,CASSPDATNEKLFF
TRBV19,CASSITKRDNEQFF
TRBV9,CASSVAGQPNTGELFF
TRBV6-5,CASSLQGMWTEAFF
TRBV7-6,CASSRTSGGGTGELFF
TRBV6-5,CASSYNHNSPLHF
TRBV29-1,CSVEDGGTGTNYGYTF
TRBV9,CASSDDRGPYNEQFF
TRBV6-6,CATVGPQETQYF
TRBV27,CASSLTGQGFMDYGYTF